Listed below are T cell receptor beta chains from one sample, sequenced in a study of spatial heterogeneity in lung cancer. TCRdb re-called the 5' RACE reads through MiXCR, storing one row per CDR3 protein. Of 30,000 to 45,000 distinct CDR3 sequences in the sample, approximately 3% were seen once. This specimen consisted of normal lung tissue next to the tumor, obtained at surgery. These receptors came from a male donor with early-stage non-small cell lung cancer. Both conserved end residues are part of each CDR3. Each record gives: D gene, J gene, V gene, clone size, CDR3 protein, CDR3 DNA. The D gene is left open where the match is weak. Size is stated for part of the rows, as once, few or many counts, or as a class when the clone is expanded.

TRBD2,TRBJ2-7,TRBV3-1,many,CASSPRTSGSEQYF,TGTGCCAGCAGCCCGAGGACTAGCGGGAGTGAGCAGTACTTC
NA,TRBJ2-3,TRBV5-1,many,CASSLQERLTDTQYF,TGCGCCAGCAGCTTGCAGGAGCGGCTCACAGATACGCAGTATTTT
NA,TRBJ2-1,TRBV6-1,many,CASKGKGPHGHNEQFF,TGTGCCAGCAAGGGTAAGGGGCCTCACGGGCACAATGAGCAGTTCTTC
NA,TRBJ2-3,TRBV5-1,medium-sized,CASSRTGVNLDTQYF,TGCGCCAGCAGCAGAACGGGAGTAAACCTGGATACGCAGTATTTT
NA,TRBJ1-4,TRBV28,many,CASKAGNEKLFF,TGTGCCAGCAAGGCGGGGAATGAAAAACTGTTTTTT
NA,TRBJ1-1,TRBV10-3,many,CAINGPRNTEAFF,TGTGCCATCAACGGGCCTAGGAACACTGAAGCTTTCTTT
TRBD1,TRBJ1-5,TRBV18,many,CASSPGQGASINQPQHF,TGTGCCAGCTCACCAGGACAGGGGGCTTCTATCAATCAGCCCCAGCATTTT
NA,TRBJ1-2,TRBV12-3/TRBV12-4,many,CASAGIHYGYTF,TGTGCCAGCGCAGGGATCCATTATGGCTACACCTTC
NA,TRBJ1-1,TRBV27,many,CASSPWGSTEAFF,TGTGCCAGCAGTCCCTGGGGGAGCACTGAAGCTTTCTTT
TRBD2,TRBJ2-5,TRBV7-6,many,CASSSLGRDQETQYF,TGTGCCAGCAGCTCGCTAGGGAGGGACCAAGAGACCCAGTACTTC
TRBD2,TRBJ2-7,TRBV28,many,CASSQRGLAGEVQYF,TGTGCCAGCAGTCAACGCGGACTAGCGGGAGAAGTGCAGTACTTC
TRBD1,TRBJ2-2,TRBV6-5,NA,CASSYRQGTLAGELFF,TGTGCCAGCAGTTACCGACAGGGGACGTTGGCCGGGGAGCTGTTTTTT
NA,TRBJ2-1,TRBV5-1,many,CASRGEQFF,TGCGCCAGCAGAGGTGAGCAGTTCTTC
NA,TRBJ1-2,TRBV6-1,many,CASRSPQGGHYGYTF,TGTGCCAGCAGATCTCCTCAGGGAGGGCACTATGGCTACACCTTC
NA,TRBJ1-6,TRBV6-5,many,CASNTGGSPLHF,TGTGCCAGCAATACAGGAGGTTCACCCCTCCACTTT
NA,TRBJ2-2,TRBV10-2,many,CASSPTGEVNGELFF,TGCGCCAGCAGTCCCACAGGGGAGGTGAACGGGGAGCTGTTTTTT
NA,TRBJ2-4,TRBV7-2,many,CASSLEWNIQYF,TGTGCCAGCAGCTTAGAATGGAACATTCAGTACTTC
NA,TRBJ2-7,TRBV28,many,CASSLSLVGLTYEQYF,TGTGCCAGCAGTCTATCCCTCGTAGGGCTAACCTACGAGCAGTACTTC
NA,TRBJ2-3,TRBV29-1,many,CSVESFHAHTDTQYF,TGCAGCGTTGAGAGTTTCCACGCTCACACAGATACGCAGTATTTT
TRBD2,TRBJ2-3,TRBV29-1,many,CSASPSGSTDTQYF,TGCAGCGCTTCACCTAGCGGTAGCACAGATACGCAGTATTTT
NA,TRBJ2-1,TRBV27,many,CASSLAGEVNEQFF,TGTGCCAGCAGTTTAGCAGGGGAGGTGAATGAGCAGTTCTTC
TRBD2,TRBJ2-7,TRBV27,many,CASRLAGAKGEQYF,TGTGCCAGCAGACTAGCGGGAGCTAAGGGCGAGCAGTACTTC
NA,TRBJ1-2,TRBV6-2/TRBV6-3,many,CASRDYGYTF,TGTGCCAGCAGAGATTATGGCTACACCTTC
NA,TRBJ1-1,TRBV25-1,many,CASSEYLGGGTEAFF,TGTGCCAGCAGCGAGTACCTGGGAGGAGGGACTGAAGCTTTCTTT
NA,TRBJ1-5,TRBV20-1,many,CSASSDSNQPQHF,TGCAGTGCTTCAAGCGATAGCAATCAGCCCCAGCATTTT
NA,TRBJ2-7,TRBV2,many,CASSVGEASEQYF,TGTGCCAGCAGTGTCGGAGAGGCCTCCGAGCAGTACTTC
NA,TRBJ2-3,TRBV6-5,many,CASSRGFTDTQYF,TGTGCCAGCAGTAGGGGTTTCACAGATACGCAGTATTTT
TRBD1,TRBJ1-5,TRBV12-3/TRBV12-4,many,CASSFATGGFQPQHF,TGTGCCAGCAGTTTCGCGACAGGGGGCTTTCAGCCCCAGCATTTT
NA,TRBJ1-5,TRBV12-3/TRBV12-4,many,CASSLIGGARQPQHF,TGTGCCAGCAGTTTAATTGGGGGGGCGAGACAGCCCCAGCATTTT
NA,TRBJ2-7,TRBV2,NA,CATQVSVGEQYF,TGTGCCACCCAGGTCTCGGTGGGGGAGCAGTACTTC
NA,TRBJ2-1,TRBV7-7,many,CASSLQQGNEQFF,TGTGCTAGCAGCCTACAACAGGGTAATGAGCAGTTCTTC
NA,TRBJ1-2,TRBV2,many,CASSEGSGSRGYTF,TGTGCCAGCAGTGAAGGATCGGGCTCGCGAGGCTACACCTTC
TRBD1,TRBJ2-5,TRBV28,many,CASSLARGRRQETQYF,TGTGCCAGCAGTTTGGCCAGGGGGCGAAGGCAAGAGACCCAGTACTTC
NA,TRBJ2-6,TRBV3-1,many,CASSHIDSSGANVLTF,TGTGCCAGCAGCCATATAGACAGCTCTGGGGCCAACGTCCTGACTTTC
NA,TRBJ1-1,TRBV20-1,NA,CSARDPMAGARNTEAFF,TGCAGTGCTAGAGATCCTATGGCCGGGGCAAGGAACACTGAAGCTTTCTTT
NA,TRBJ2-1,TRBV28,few,CASTPDGAGYNEQFF,TGTGCCAGCACCCCGGACGGAGCTGGATACAATGAGCAGTTCTTC
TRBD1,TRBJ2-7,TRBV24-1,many,CATAAGGFSYEQYF,TGTGCCACCGCTGCAGGGGGCTTCTCCTACGAGCAGTACTTC
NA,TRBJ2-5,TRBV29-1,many,CSASSGGSPAETQYF,TGCAGCGCCTCCTCAGGGGGGTCGCCTGCAGAGACCCAGTACTTC
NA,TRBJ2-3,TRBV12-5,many,CASAPKEVGTDTQYF,TGTGCTAGTGCCCCGAAAGAGGTTGGCACAGATACGCAGTATTTT
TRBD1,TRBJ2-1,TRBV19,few,CASSIEDRGFGNEQFF,TGTGCCAGTAGTATAGAGGACAGGGGGTTCGGCAATGAGCAGTTCTTC
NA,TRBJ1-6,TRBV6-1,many,CASSLRVQDSPLHF,TGTGCCAGCAGTCTAAGGGTCCAGGATTCACCCCTCCACTTT
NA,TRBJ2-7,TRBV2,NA,CASNGLEYYEQYF,TGTGCCAGCAATGGACTCGAATACTACGAGCAGTACTTC
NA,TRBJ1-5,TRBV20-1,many,CSARATAYSNQPQHF,TGCAGTGCTAGAGCGACAGCCTATAGCAATCAGCCCCAGCATTTT
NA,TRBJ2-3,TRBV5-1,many,CASTGGERTDTQYF,TGCGCCAGCACAGGCGGGGAACGCACAGATACGCAGTATTTT
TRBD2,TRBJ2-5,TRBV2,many,CASSRTRVKTQYF,TGTGCCAGCAGTCGGACTAGGGTGAAGACCCAGTACTTC
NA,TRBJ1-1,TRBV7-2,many,CASSSGPRTEAFF,TGTGCCAGCAGCTCGGGACCAAGGACTGAAGCTTTCTTT
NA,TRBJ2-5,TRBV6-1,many,CASTRTAKETQYF,TGTGCCAGCACCCGGACAGCGAAAGAGACCCAGTACTTC
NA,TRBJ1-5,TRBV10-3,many,CAISEGRTYSNQPQHF,TGTGCCATCAGTGAGGGGCGCACCTATAGCAATCAGCCCCAGCATTTT
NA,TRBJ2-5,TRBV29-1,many,CSVEGDNLGETQYF,TGCAGCGTCGAGGGGGACAACCTCGGGGAGACCCAGTACTTC
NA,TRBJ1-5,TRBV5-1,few,CASSLAPPGLSNQPQHF,TGCGCCAGCAGCTTGGCCCCGCCGGGATTAAGCAATCAGCCCCAGCATTTT